These 4 T cell receptor beta chains came from one sample sequenced in a study of shared T cell receptors in the human thymus. Data came from immunoSEQ multiplex PCR; TCRdb stores just in-frame clones and leaves some out. The data contain around 730,000 clones, roughly 88% of them singletons. These data also formed part of another study, on human thymus T cells.

The specimen was thymocytes. These TCRs come from a girl younger than two with a congenital heart defect.

The chain combines TRBV15 with TRBJ2-1; 7 positions match TRBD2. CDR3 length: 17 residues. CDR1 LNHNV and CDR2 YYDKDF come from the germline V gene (reference sequence). Germline trimming cut 3 bases from V and 4 bases from J; bases unmatched to any gene: 12. CDR3 in amino acids: CATSSGGNGVLYNEQFF. The CDR3 region has the DNA TGTGCCACCAGCAGCGGGGGGAACGGGGTCCTTTACAATGAGCAGTTCTTC.

In its sample, this clone was seen once. The CDR3 DNA reads TGTGCCAGCAGTCCAAGGGACAGAAACACTGAAGCTTTCTTT. Translation: CASSPRDRNTEAFF. V is TRBV9 and J is TRBJ1-1; 7 bases match TRBD1. The CDR3 sequence is 14 residues long. Trimming took 5 bases from V and 2 from J; bases not matched to a gene: 6. Germline values: CDR1 SGDLS, CDR2 YYNGEE.

This clone has just one count. The chain combines TRBV19 with TRBJ1-2, with D possibly TRBD1 on 5 matching bases. Trimming stripped 10 bases from V and 3 bases from J, with 9 bases between. Germline CDR1 reads LNHDA; CDR2 reads SQIVND (reference sequence). The CDR3 covers 11 residues. In DNA, the CDR3 is TGTGCCACCCAGGGTGACTATGGCTACACCTTC. This gives the protein CATQGDYGYTF.

The chain links TRBV28 to TRBJ1-5; D gene uncertain. V shed 3 bases and J shed 0 bases, with 6 bases lying between them. The germline V gene has CDR1 MDHEN and CDR2 SYDVKM. The CDR3 is made up of 14 amino acids. The CDR3 DNA reads TGTGCCAGCAGTTTGTCGAGTAGCAATCAGCCCCAGCATTTT. Encoded protein: CASSLSSSNQPQHF. Full variable domain (rest looked up from reference TRBV28 and TRBJ1-5): DVKVTQSSRYLVKRTGEKVFLECVQDMDHENMFWYRQDPGLGLRLIYFSYDVKMKEKGDIPEGYSVSREKKERFSLILESASTNQTSMYLCASSLSSSNQPQHFGDGTRLSIL.